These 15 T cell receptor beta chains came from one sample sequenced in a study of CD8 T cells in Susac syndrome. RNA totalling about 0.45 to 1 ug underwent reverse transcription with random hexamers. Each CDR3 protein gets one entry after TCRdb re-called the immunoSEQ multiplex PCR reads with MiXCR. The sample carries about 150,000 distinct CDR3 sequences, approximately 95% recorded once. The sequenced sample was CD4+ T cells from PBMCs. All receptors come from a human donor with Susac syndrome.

This CDR3 is CASRGPGRGYTF. The CDR3 DNA reads as TGTGCCAGCCGGGGGCCAGGGCGGGGCTACACCTTC. The chain joins TRBV6-1 to TRBJ1-2; maybe TRBD1 (6 bases). Per germline, CDR1 MNHNS and CDR2 SASEGT. The CDR3 has 12 residues. V was shortened by 8 bases and J by 8 bases, with 15 bases between the two germline ends.

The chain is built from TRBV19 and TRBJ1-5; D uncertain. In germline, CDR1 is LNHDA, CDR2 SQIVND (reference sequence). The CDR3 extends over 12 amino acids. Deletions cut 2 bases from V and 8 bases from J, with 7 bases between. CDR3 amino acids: CASSIRREPQHF. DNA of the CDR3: TGTGCCAGTAGTATACGTAGGGAGCCCCAGCATTTT.

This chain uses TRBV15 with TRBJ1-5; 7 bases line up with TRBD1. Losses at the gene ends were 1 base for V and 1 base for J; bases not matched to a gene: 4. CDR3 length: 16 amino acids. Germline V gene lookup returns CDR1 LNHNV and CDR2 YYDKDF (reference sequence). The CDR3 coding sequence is TGTGCCACCAGCAGAGCAAGGGGGCCAAGCAATCAGCCCCAGCATTTT. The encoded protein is CATSRARGPSNQPQHF.

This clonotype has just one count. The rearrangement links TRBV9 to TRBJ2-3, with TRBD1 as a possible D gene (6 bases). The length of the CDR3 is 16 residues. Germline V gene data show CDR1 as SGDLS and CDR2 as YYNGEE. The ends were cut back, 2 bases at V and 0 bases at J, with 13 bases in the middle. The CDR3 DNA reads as TGTGCCAGCAGCGTGAGGGGGAGATTAAGCACAGATACGCAGTATTTT. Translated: CASSVRGRLSTDTQYF.

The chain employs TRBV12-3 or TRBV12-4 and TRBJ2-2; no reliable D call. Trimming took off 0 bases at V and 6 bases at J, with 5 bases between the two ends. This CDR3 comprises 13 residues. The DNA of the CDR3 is TGTGCCAGCAGTTTAGCGCTCTCCGGGGAGCTGTTTTTT. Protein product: CASSLALSGELFF.

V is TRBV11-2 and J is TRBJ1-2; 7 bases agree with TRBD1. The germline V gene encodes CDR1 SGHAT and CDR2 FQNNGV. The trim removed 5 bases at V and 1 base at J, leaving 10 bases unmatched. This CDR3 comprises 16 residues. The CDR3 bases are TGTGCCAGCAGCCCCAGGGGGGGCAGGAATAACTATGGCTACACCTTC. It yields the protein CASSPRGGRNNYGYTF.

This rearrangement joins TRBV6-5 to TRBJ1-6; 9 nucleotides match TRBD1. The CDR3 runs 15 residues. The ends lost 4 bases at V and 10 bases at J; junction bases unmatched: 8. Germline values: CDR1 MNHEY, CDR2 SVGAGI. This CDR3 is CASSSTGTGRSPLHF. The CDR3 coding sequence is TGTGCCAGCAGTTCGACCGGGACAGGGAGGTCACCCCTCCACTTT.

CDR3 in amino acids: CASSEWAGDPSYNEQFF. In nucleotides, the CDR3 is TGTGCCAGCAGTGAATGGGCGGGGGACCCCTCCTACAATGAGCAGTTCTTC. V gene TRBV25-1 combines with J gene TRBJ2-1; 7 positions agree with TRBD2. The CDR3 spans 17 residues. Trimming took 1 base from V and 0 from J; bases not matched to a gene: 6. Germline lookup yields CDR1 MGHDK and CDR2 SYGVNS.

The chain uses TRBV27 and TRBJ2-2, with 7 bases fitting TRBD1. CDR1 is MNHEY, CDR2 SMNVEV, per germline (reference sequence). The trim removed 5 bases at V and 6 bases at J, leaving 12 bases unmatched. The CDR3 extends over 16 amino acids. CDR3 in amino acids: CASSMQGRGYAGELFF. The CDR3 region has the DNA TGTGCCAGCAGTATGCAGGGCAGGGGGTACGCCGGGGAGCTGTTTTTT.

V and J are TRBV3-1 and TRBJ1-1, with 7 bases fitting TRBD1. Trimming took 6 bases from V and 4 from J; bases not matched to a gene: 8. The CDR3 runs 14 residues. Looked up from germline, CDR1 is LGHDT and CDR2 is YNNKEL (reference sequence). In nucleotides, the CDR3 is TGTGCCAGCAGTCGACAGGGAGGGACCACTGAAGCTTTCTTT. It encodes CASSRQGGTTEAFF. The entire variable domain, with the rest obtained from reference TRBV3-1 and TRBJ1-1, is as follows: DTAVSQTPKYLVTQMGNDKSIKCEQNLGHDTMYWYKQDSKKFLKIMFSYNNKELIINETVPNRFSPKSPDKAHLNLHINSLELGDSAVYFCASSRQGGTTEAFFGQGTRLTVV.

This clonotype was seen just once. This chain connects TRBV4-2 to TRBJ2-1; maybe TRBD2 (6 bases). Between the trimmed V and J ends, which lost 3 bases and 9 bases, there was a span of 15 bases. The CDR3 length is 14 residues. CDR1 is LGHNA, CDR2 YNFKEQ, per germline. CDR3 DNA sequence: TGTGCCAGCAGCCAGGCCTCACGGGGAGGTGAGCAGTTCTTC. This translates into CASSQASRGGEQFF.

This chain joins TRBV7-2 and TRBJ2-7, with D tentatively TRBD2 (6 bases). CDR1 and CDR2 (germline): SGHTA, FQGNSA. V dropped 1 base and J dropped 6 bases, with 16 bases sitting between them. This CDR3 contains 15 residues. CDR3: CASSLGRGNQAEQYF. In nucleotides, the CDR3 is TGTGCCAGCAGCTTAGGGAGGGGAAATCAGGCCGAGCAGTACTTC.

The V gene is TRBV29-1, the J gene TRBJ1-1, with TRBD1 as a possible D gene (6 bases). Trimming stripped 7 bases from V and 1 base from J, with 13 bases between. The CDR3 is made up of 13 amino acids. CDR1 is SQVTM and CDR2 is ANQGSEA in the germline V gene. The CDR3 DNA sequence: TGCAGCGCCGAGTGGGGGCCGAACACTGAAGCTTTCTTT. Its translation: CSAEWGPNTEAFF.

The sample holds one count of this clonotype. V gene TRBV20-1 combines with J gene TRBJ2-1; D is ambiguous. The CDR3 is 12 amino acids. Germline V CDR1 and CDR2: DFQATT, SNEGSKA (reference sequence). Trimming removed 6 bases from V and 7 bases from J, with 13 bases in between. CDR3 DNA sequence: TGCAGTGCCCTAAGGGCGGCGAATGAGCAGTTCTTC. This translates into CSALRAANEQFF.

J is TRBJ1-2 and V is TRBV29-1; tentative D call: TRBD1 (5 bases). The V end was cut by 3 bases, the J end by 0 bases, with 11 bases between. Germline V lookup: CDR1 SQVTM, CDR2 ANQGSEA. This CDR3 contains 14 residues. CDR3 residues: CSVEAPGTNYGYTF. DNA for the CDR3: TGCAGCGTTGAGGCTCCAGGGACTAACTATGGCTACACCTTC.